The rows below give T cell receptor beta chains drawn from one sample of a study of T-cell memory formation after mild COVID-19. TCRdb used MiXCR to reprocess the 5' RACE reads, holding one entry per CDR3 protein. The profile shows 300,000 to 400,000 distinct CDR3 sequences, 28% of them singletons. The sequenced material came from PBMCs or a T cell subset sorted from them (not recorded which). Every receptor here comes from an adult woman who had mild COVID-19 (a few samples of this study predate the infection). Cell type and time point are not known. The conserved cysteine and the conserved F or W are not part of the CDR3 here. The order of the fields is clone size, V gene, D gene, J gene, CDR3 protein. The D gene is left open where the match is weak. The listing skips clone size in some rows; elsewhere it reads once, few, many or a size class.

NA	TRBV20-1	NA	TRBJ1-1	SARVGELEAF
NA	TRBV7-2	NA	TRBJ1-2	ASRLGGPRANYGYT
few	TRBV6-7	NA	TRBJ2-2	ASIRRNTGELF
once	TRBV7-9	TRBD2	TRBJ2-1	ASSLEYVAGGPLNEQF
many	TRBV20-1	NA	TRBJ1-1	SARDLVNTEAF
NA	TRBV20-1	NA	TRBJ1-1	SARGEAF
many	TRBV6-5	NA	TRBJ1-2	ASSYGPGAEGYT
few	TRBV7-9	TRBD1	TRBJ2-4	ASSFSGTAIQY
NA	TRBV5-1	TRBD2	TRBJ2-7	ASSNGLAGPYEQY
NA	TRBV19	TRBD2	TRBJ2-5	ASSILAGVEETQY
NA	TRBV28	NA	TRBJ2-7	ASRMGGGGGSSYEQY
NA	TRBV29-1	NA	TRBJ2-2	SVSSGYAGELF
few	TRBV7-8	NA	TRBJ2-3	ASSLARFRSNTDTQY
NA	TRBV9	TRBD1	TRBJ2-7	ASSVSGTGHRHEQY
NA	TRBV5-6	TRBD1	TRBJ2-1	ASSVTGGNEQF
NA	TRBV5-1	NA	TRBJ1-1	ASSVEPGHLNTEAF
NA	TRBV7-9	TRBD1	TRBJ2-5	ASSSPGDSGRY
NA	TRBV5-5	TRBD2	TRBJ2-7	ASSLAAGGRNEQY
few	TRBV10-3	TRBD1	TRBJ2-1	AIRTGTGAYNEQF
few	TRBV5-5	NA	TRBJ2-2	ASSWTTGGTGELF
NA	TRBV19	TRBD2	TRBJ2-1	ASSSLGTSEKGRL
few	TRBV9	NA	TRBJ2-1	ASSAEDIYNEQF
many	TRBV5-1	NA	TRBJ1-5	ASSLMMDQPQH
NA	TRBV20-1	NA	TRBJ2-3	SATTDTQY
few	TRBV18	TRBD1	TRBJ2-4	ASSPGQRAKNIQY
NA	TRBV5-4	NA	TRBJ2-2	ASSLAYDTGELF
NA	TRBV24-1	TRBD1	TRBJ1-5	ATSDSGQPLRAQH
NA	TRBV18	NA	TRBJ1-2	ASSPPADLGYT
few	TRBV23-1	TRBD1	TRBJ2-2	ALHSQGETGELF
NA	TRBV25-1	NA	TRBJ2-6	ASSESRVAGANVLT
NA	TRBV18	TRBD1	TRBJ2-7	ASSTGGQGAYEQY
NA	TRBV29-1	NA	TRBJ2-7	SVHSNSYEQY
NA	TRBV7-2	TRBD2	TRBJ2-1	ASSSGLAGGTEQF
NA	TRBV24-1	NA	TRBJ2-3	ATSDLHQSWQY
NA	TRBV4-1	TRBD2	TRBJ2-1	ASSQVVEGTNNEQF
NA	TRBV7-8	NA	TRBJ2-2	ASSSLGSPNTGELF
NA	TRBV7-2	NA	TRBJ1-2	ASSNALGRAGGYT
NA	TRBV6-5	NA	TRBJ2-7	ASTHGGGSYEQY
few	TRBV10-3	NA	TRBJ1-3	AIGGVRASGNTIY
NA	TRBV7-9	TRBD2	TRBJ2-3	ASSTTSSTTDTQY
NA	TRBV7-6	TRBD1	TRBJ2-1	ASSARGTGQGTYEQF
many	TRBV7-2	NA	TRBJ1-2	ASSSETENYGYT